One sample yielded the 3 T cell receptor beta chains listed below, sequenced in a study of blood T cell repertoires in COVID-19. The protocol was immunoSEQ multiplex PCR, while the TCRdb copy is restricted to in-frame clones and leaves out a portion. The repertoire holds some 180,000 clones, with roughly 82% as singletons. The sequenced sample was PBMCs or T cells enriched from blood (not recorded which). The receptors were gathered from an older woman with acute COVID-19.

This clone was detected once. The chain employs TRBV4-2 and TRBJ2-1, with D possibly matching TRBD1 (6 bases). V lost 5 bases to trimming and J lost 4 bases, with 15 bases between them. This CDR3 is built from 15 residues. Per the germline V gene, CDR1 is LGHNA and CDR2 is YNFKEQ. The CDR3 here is CASSYLRTEYNEQFF. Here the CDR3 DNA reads TGTGCCAGCAGCTACTTACGGACAGAATACAATGAGCAGTTCTTC.

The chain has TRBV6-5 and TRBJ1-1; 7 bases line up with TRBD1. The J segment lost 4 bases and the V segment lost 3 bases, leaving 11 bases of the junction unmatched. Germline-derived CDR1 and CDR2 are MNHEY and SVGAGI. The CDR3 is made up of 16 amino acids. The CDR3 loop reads CASSYSTGQIGTEAFF. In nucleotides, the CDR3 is TGTGCCAGCAGTTATTCCACGGGACAGATAGGCACTGAAGCTTTCTTT.

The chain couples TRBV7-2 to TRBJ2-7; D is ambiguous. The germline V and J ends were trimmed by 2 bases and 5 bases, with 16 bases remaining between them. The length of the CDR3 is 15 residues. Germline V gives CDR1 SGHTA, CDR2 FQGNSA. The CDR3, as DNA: TGTGCCAGCAGCTTAAGTATGGCGGCCGGAGACGAGCAGTACTTC. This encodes CASSLSMAAGDEQYF. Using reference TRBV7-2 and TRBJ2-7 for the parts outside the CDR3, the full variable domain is GAGVSQSPSNKVTEKGKDVELRCDPISGHTALYWYRQSLGQGLEFLIYFQGNSAPDKSGLPSDRFSAERTGGSVSTLTIQRTQQEDSAVYLCASSLSMAAGDEQYFGPGTRLTVT.